This T cell receptor beta chain was identified during a study of blood T cell repertoires in COVID-19. This clone was recorded only once. Sequencing used immunoSEQ multiplex PCR; TCRdb keeps in-frame clones, though not all of them. The sample gives 400,000 to 500,000 clones, roughly 90% of which show up once; 1.5% to 2% is in the top ten. This CDR3 is built from 16 residues. The V and J ends lost 1 base and 5 bases, in that order; junction bases with no gene match: 11. From germline, CDR1 is MNHEY and CDR2 SVGEGT. This clonotype was obtained from a woman in her 40s who had recovered from COVID-19. Input material: PBMCs or T cells enriched from blood (not recorded which). The chain employs TRBV6-2 or TRBV6-3 and TRBJ2-7, with 7 positions matching TRBD1. CDR3 DNA: TGTGCCAGCAGTTACTTGAGGGGGCGGCTGATGGACGAGCAGTACTTC. Translation: CASSYLRGRLMDEQYF.